Sequencing of this T cell receptor (beta chain) was carried out in a study of blood T cell repertoires in COVID-19 (dated by TCRdb to about 2020). For the wider study: Collaborator samples came from the United States, Italy and Spain and covered acute and convalescent phases of COVID-19. Where available, HLA class I and class II types were taken from metadata supplied by the sample provider and were not determined by assay-based typing. The repertoires were made available in a free public database intended to serve as a resource for research on the immune response to SARS-CoV-2. The dataset comprised deeply sampled blood TCRbeta repertoires from subjects exposed to, actively infected with, or recovered from COVID-19. The samples were drawn from two sources: the first 160 participants of the ongoing ImmuneRACE study, and some 1,300 subjects contributed by 6 global collaborators. A de-identified subject ID, COVID-19 status, age in years and sex were almost always included in the sample metadata. The material from the prospective study consisted of cDNA or gDNA derived from T cells, B-cell-depleted T cells, or PBMCs. The paper as a whole reports these results and caveats: The amount of clinical and demographic metadata varied by source and participant and was provided uncurated.

In regard to this clone: Its cognate antigen has yet to be identified. No qualities accompany the bases; no much larger clone lies one base away.

From the cysteine through the phenylalanine, the CDR3 covers 16 amino acids. The kept DNA is CDR3 alone, 48 bases in frame from the first base. A distance of 14 bases separates the germline ends of V and J, which lose 0 bases and 7 bases respectively. The germline V gene encodes CDR1 SGDLS and CDR2 YYNGEE. TCRbeta CDR3 regions were amplified from genomic DNA using the immunoSEQ Assay, a bias-controlled multiplex PCR. Concerning the study's data processing: The number of nucleated cells in each sample was estimated from the amplification of reference gene primers within the assay. To quantify the absolute abundance of each unique TCRbeta CDR3 rearrangement, sequence reads were collapsed and filtered. Productive Simpson clonality was computed per sample as the square root of Simpson's diversity index over productive rearrangements. The source is immuneACCESS, and TCRdb retained only in-frame sequences with V and J called. Part of the clones is not carried over; for the studies checked, unresolved V genes explain less than half of this, and the remainder is unexplained. V and J calls and clone size are those listed in that table; D and trimming were worked out from the DNA. This sample has approximately 68,000 clones in its table, and 75% to 85% of those were observed once. The ten most abundant clones make up 5.5% to 7.5% of the sample.

Whole blood was collected in K2EDTA tubes by collaborating institutions according to the institutions' own protocols. Collaborator samples were shipped for TCRbeta analysis as frozen whole blood, isolated PBMCs, or DNA extracted from either sample type. Sequencing was performed on peripheral blood. This sequence uses TRBV9 and TRBJ1-6; possibly the D gene is TRBD1, per 6 matching bases. This clonotype was obtained from a woman aged 55-70 years with acute or convalescent COVID-19. In nucleotides, the sequence is TGTGCCAGCAGCGTAGGAGGTCAGGGGCGAAATTCACCCCTCCACTTT. Its protein is CASSVGGQGRNSPLHF.